The source of this TCR beta chain is a study of T cell responses to AZD1222 COVID-19 vaccine. Profiling relied on immunoSEQ multiplex PCR, and the TCRdb table lists in-frame clones only, not all of them. The sample gives some 140,000 clones, roughly 90% of which show up once; about 2% is in the top ten. The CDR3 length is 15 residues. The germline V gene encodes CDR1 LNHNV and CDR2 YYDKDF (reference sequence). Between the trimmed V and J ends, which lost 1 base and 4 bases, there was a span of 11 bases. Study observations and caveats: Mapped onto spike, vaccine-associated CD4 TCRs spanned it and were dominant at 160-218 and 743-854. Repertoire sampling occurred only after the peak T cell response. Increased Spike-specific TCR breadth and depth were observed after two AZD1222 doses.

For this clone: Antigen unknown.

The chain carries TRBV15 and TRBJ1-5; D gene unclear. The sequence came from an adult in good health. The material sequenced was peripheral blood, taken on day 0 of AZD1222 vaccination. CDR3 amino acids: CATSRGGSSNQPQHF. CDR3 nucleotide sequence: TGTGCCACCAGCAGAGGAGGCAGTAGTAATCAGCCCCAGCATTTT. Combining the CDR3 with reference TRBV15 and TRBJ1-5 gives the whole variable domain DAMVIQNPRYQVTQFGKPVTLSCSQTLNHNVMYWYQQKSSQAPKLLFHYYDKDFNNEADTPDNFQSRRPNTSFCFLDIRSPGLGDTAMYLCATSRGGSSNQPQHFGDGTRLSIL.